The clone carrying this T cell receptor (beta chain) came up a few times. The sample belongs to a study of blood T cell repertoires in COVID-19. The overall study: COVID-19 samples collected from the United States, Italy and Spain covered acute and convalescent phases. In each case, the material was cDNA or gDNA derived from T cells, B-cell-depleted T cells, or PBMCs.

With 4 bases removed from V and 5 bases from J, the gap between germline ends came to 6 bases. The germline gives CDR1 LGHDT, CDR2 YNNKEL (reference sequence). This CDR3 contains 12 residues. TCRdb's table, derived via immunoSEQ multiplex PCR, lists solely in-frame clones and lacks some. The sample lists about 94,000 clones; 84% were seen once. The rearrangement joins TRBV3-1 (or the pseudogene TRBV3-2) to TRBJ2-1; D gene ambiguous. The sample was peripheral blood. The clonotype was recovered from a man aged 55 to 70 with acute or convalescent COVID-19. The CDR3 protein is CASSPSHNEQFF. The CDR3, as DNA: TGTGCCAGCAGCCCCAGTCACAATGAGCAGTTCTTC.